This is a list of T cell receptor beta chains from one sample in a study of T cell responses to AZD1222 COVID-19 vaccine. Measured with immunoSEQ multiplex PCR; TCRdb has only the in-frame clones, and not every one. The profile covers 100,000 to 150,000 clones, with around 94% appearing a single time and 5.5% to 8% taken by the ten largest. The sequences come from peripheral blood, collected on day 0 of AZD1222 vaccination. The receptors shown here come from an adult in good health. CDR3s include the opening cysteine and the closing phenylalanine or tryptophan. The listing skips clone size in some rows; elsewhere it reads once, few, many or a size class.

>.|TRBV4-3|TRBJ2-3
CASSSEVRTSGRDTQYF
>.|TRBV6-6|TRBJ1-4
CASVPSGNNEKLFF
>.|TRBV10-1|TRBJ2-7
CASSESRVPYEQYF
>.|TRBV28|TRBJ1-1
CASKGRVNTEAFF
>.|TRBV7-2|TRBJ2-1
CASSTPGLAGGRSYNEQFF
>.|TRBV11-2|TRBJ2-7
CASSFEGVYEQYF
>.|TRBV6-1|TRBJ1-5
CASSEKRGISNQPQHF
>.|TRBV24-1|TRBJ2-2
CATSAPDQNTGELFF
>.|TRBV18|TRBJ1-3
CASSPRDSSGNTIYF
>once|TRBV12-3/TRBV12-4|TRBJ1-5
CASRQGWSQPQHF